The clone carrying this T cell receptor (beta chain) appeared a single time. These data come from a study of blood T cell repertoires in COVID-19. Study background: Spain, Italy and the United States supplied samples that represented acute and convalescent COVID-19. Sample material is recorded as cDNA or gDNA derived from T cells, B-cell-depleted T cells, or PBMCs.

In the source study's methods: Reference gene primer amplification gave nucleated cell count estimates. Some clones are missing from TCRdb's copy, which holds only in-frame ones; the method was immunoSEQ multiplex PCR. V, J and clone size derive from that table, while D and trimming were established from the DNA sequence. The data contain some 80,000 clones, roughly 82% of them singletons. Sequencing was performed on peripheral blood. The receptor comes from a human donor in a cohort sampled during active COVID-19.

The CDR3 loop reads CASSHIGTSGIREQYF. DNA of the CDR3: TGTGCCAGCAGCCACATCGGGACTAGCGGCATCAGAGAGCAGTACTTC. The chain joins TRBV3-1 (or the pseudogene TRBV3-2) to TRBJ2-7; 11 positions agree with TRBD2. Per germline, CDR1 LGHDT and CDR2 YNNKEL (reference sequence). The CDR3 totals 16 residues. V lost 3 bases, J lost 7 bases, and 11 bases stayed unmatched.